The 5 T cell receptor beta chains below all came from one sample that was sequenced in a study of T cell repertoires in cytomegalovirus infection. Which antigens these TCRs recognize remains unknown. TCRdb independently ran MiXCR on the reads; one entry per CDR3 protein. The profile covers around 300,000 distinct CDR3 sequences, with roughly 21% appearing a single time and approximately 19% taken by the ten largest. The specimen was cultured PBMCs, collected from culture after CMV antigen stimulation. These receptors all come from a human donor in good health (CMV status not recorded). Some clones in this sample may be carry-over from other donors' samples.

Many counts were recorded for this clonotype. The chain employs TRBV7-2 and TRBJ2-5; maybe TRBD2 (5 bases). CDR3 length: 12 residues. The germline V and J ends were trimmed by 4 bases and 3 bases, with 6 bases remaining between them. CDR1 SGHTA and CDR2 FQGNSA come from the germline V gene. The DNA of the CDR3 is TGTGCCAGCAGCTCCGGGGAAGAGACCCAGTACTTC. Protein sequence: CASSSGEETQYF.

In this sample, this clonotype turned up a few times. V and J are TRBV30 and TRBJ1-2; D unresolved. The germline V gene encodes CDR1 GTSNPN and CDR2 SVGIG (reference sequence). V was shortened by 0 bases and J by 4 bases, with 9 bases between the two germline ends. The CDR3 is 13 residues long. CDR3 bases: TGTGCCTGGAGTGTACTGCAAATCTATGGCTACACCTTC. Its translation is CAWSVLQIYGYTF.

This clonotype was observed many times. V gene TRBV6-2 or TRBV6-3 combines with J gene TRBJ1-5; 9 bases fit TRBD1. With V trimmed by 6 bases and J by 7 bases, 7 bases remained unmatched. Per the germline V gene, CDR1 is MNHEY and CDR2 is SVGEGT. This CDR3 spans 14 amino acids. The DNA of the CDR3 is TGTGCCAGCAGCCGAGGGACAGGGCGGCAGCCCCAGCATTTT. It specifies CASSRGTGRQPQHF.

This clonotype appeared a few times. CDR3 coding DNA: TGTGCCAGCCGACAGGACGCCTACGAGCAGTACTTC. Residues: CASRQDAYEQYF. The chain is built from TRBV12-3 or TRBV12-4 and TRBJ2-7; D possibly corresponds to TRBD1 (6 bases). Trimming removed 8 bases from V and 2 bases from J, with 10 bases in between. The CDR3 runs to 12 residues.

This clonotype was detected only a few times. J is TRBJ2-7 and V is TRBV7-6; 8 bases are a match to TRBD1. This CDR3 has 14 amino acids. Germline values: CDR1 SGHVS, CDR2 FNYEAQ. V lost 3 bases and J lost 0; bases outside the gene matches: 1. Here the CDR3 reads CASSFGTGSYEQYF. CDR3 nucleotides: TGTGCCAGCAGCTTCGGGACAGGCTCCTACGAGCAGTACTTC.